The 12 T cell receptor beta chains reported below all come from one sample, sequenced in a study of shared clonotypes between healthy human individuals. Naive CD8 cells comprised CD45RO-negative, CCR7-positively selected cells, excluding terminally differentiated effector memory CD45RA+ cells. Measured with immunoSEQ multiplex PCR; TCRdb has only the in-frame clones, and not every one. The sample shows some 630,000 clones, around 96% of them seen only once. Material: naive CD8+ T cells sorted from blood. All receptors come from a woman aged 30 to 39 in good health.

A few counts support this clone. As DNA, the CDR3 is TGTGCCAGCAGCTTAATGGGGAGGGAACAGTTCTTC. It translates to CASSLMGREQFF. The J gene is TRBJ2-1, the V gene TRBV11-1; TRBD2 aligns across 7 bases. This CDR3 region has 12 residues. V shed 2 bases and J 13 bases; nucleotides not matched to a gene: 5. Germline assignment: CDR1 SGHAT and CDR2 FQDESV (reference sequence).

The chain combines TRBV7-8 with TRBJ2-7; D is unresolved. The germline V and J ends were trimmed by 5 bases and 0 bases, with 17 bases remaining between them. This CDR3 comprises 16 residues. Germline V gene sequence: CDR1 SGHVS, CDR2 FQNEAQ. CDR3 in amino acids: CASSPRMGLNSYEQYF. In DNA form, the CDR3 reads TGTGCCAGCAGCCCACGCATGGGTCTCAACTCCTACGAGCAGTACTTC.

This chain links TRBV14 with TRBJ2-7; 10 nucleotides align to TRBD2. Trimming cost V 0 bases and J 5 bases; bases outside gene matches: 10. The V gene's germline CDR1 is SGHDN and CDR2 FVKESK. The CDR3 is 17 residues long. The CDR3 loop reads CASSQELHGLAGDEQYF. CDR3 in DNA: TGTGCCAGCAGCCAAGAACTACATGGCCTAGCGGGAGACGAGCAGTACTTC.

This chain connects TRBV28 to TRBJ1-4; 8 nucleotides align to TRBD1. The CDR3 sequence is 13 residues long. Germline V gene sequence: CDR1 MDHEN, CDR2 SYDVKM. V dropped 8 bases and J dropped 7; count of bases not matched to a gene: 6. The CDR3 region is CASLGQGGEKLFF. The CDR3, as DNA: TGTGCCAGCCTCGGACAGGGCGGTGAAAAACTGTTTTTT.

The chain has TRBV19 and TRBJ1-1, with TRBD1 as a possible D gene (5 bases). The CDR3 totals 13 residues. Germline V CDR1 and CDR2: LNHDA, SQIVND (reference sequence). Between the trimmed V and J ends, which lost 8 bases and 1 base, there was a span of 11 bases. Written as DNA, the CDR3 is TGTGCCAGTGCCGGGACGGAGAACACTGAAGCTTTCTTT. It specifies CASAGTENTEAFF.

The chain links TRBV1 to TRBJ2-1; the table's D call, TRBD2, has no DNA check behind it. TRBV1 is noted as a pseudogene. The length of the CDR3 is 14 residues. The CDR3 region has the DNA TGCACCAGCAGCCAAAATGAGTCCTACAATGAGCAGTTCTTC. It specifies CTSSQNESYNEQFF.

The chain is built from TRBV14 and TRBJ2-5; 7 bases are a match to TRBD2. The CDR3 extends over 16 amino acids. CDR1 is SGHDN and CDR2 is FVKESK in the germline V gene. V lost 4 bases to trimming and J lost 4 bases; unmatched junction nucleotides: 12. As DNA, the CDR3 is TGTGCCAGCAGCCTCGCTAGGGGAGGGGTTGCAGAGACCCAGTACTTC. This encodes CASSLARGGVAETQYF.

The chain carries TRBV2 and TRBJ2-2; 10 nucleotides line up with TRBD1. This CDR3 spans 16 amino acids. In germline, CDR1 is SNHLY, CDR2 FYNNEI. V trimming: 6 bases; J trimming: 7 bases; junction bases outside the gene matches: 11. CDR3 residues: CASSHLGQGFIGELFF. The CDR3, as DNA: TGTGCCAGCAGCCACCTGGGACAGGGGTTTATCGGGGAGCTGTTTTTT.

This clone was seen just once. In DNA form, the CDR3 reads TGCGCCAGCAGCCAAGGTCGAGATACGCAGTATTTT. This sequence encodes CASSQGRDTQYF. The chain has TRBV4-1 and TRBJ2-3, with D unresolved. The germline CDR1 and CDR2 sequences are MGHRA and YSYEKL. Deletions cut 1 base from V and 5 bases from J, with 4 bases between. This CDR3 has 12 amino acids.

The chain employs TRBV28 and TRBJ2-1; D call uncertain. The germline gives CDR1 MDHEN, CDR2 SYDVKM. There are 15 residues in the CDR3. The germline V and J ends were trimmed by 6 bases and 0 bases, with 12 bases remaining between them. The DNA for the CDR3 is TGTGCCAGCAGGGTCACAAGCGCCTCCTACAATGAGCAGTTCTTC. This encodes CASRVTSASYNEQFF.

V usage is TRBV14 and J usage is TRBJ2-1; D not resolved. Germline values: CDR1 SGHDN, CDR2 FVKESK. CDR3 length: 13 residues. V was trimmed by 0 bases and J by 4 bases, leaving 4 bases between them. The CDR3 DNA reads as TGTGCCAGCAGCCAAGAACAATACAATGAGCAGTTCTTC. It codes for CASSQEQYNEQFF.

J is TRBJ2-6 and V is TRBV7-3; TRBD1 matches at 12 bases. The ends lost 1 base at V and 7 bases at J; junction bases unmatched: 2. Per germline, CDR1 SGHTA and CDR2 FQGTGA. This CDR3 has 16 residues. CDR3 coding DNA: TGTGCCAGCAGCTTAAAGGGACAGGGGGCAGCCAACGTCCTGACTTTC. It specifies CASSLKGQGAANVLTF.